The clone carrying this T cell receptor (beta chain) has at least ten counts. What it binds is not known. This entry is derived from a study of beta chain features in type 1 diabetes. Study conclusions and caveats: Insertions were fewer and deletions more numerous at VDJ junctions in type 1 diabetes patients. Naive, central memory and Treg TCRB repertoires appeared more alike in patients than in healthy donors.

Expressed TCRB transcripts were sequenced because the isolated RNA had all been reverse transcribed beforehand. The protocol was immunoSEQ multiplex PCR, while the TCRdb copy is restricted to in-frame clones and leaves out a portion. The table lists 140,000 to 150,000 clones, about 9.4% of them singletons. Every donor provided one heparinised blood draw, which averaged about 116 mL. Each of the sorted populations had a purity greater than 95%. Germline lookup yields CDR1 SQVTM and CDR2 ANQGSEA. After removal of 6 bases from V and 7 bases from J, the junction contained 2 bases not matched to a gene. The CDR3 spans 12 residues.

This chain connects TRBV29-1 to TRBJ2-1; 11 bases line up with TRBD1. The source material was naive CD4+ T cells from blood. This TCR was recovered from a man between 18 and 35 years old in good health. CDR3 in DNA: TGCAGCGTCGGGACAGGGGGTAATGAGCAGTTCTTC. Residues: CSVGTGGNEQFF.